The 32 T cell receptor beta chains presented below share a single source sample, sequenced in a study of response to subunit inactivated influenza vaccine. TCRdb ran MiXCR on the RT-PCR reads and lists one entry per CDR3 protein. The table has approximately 730,000 distinct CDR3 sequences, approximately 15% seen once; the top ten hold around 6.5%. The sample was PBMCs from blood, taken around two weeks before vaccination. These TCRs come from a man aged 50 to 60 who received an inactivated influenza vaccine.

CDR3 in DNA: TGTGCCAGCAGCCAAGAGTTTCGCGTCTACGAGCAGTACTTC. As protein: CASSQEFRVYEQYF. This chain joins TRBV14 and TRBJ2-7; the D is unclear. V gave up 0 bases and J gave up 3 bases, with 9 bases separating them. The CDR3 length is 14 residues. Germline loops: CDR1 SGHDN, CDR2 FVKESK. Full variable domain (remainder filled in from reference TRBV14 and TRBJ2-7): EAGVTQFPSHSVIEKGQTVTLRCDPISGHDNLYWYRRVMGKEIKFLLHFVKESKQDESGMPNNRFLAERTGGTYSTLKVQPAELEDSGVYFCASSQEFRVYEQYFGPGTRLTVT.

The chain has TRBV20-1 and TRBJ2-5, with 10 bases aligning to TRBD1. J gave up 5 bases and V 4 bases, and 7 bases lay outside the gene matches. The CDR3 consists of 14 residues. Germline V gives CDR1 DFQATT, CDR2 SNEGSKA (reference sequence). The CDR3 here is CSATGQGDGETQYF. The CDR3 bases are TGCAGTGCTACCGGACAGGGGGACGGCGAGACCCAGTACTTC.

The chain carries TRBV5-5 and TRBJ2-7; tentative D call: TRBD1 (5 bases). Trimming took 4 bases from V and 3 from J, leaving 11 bases between them. The germline CDR1 and CDR2 sequences are SGHKS and YYEKEE (reference sequence). CDR3 length equals 13 residues. In nucleotides, the CDR3 is TGTGCCAGCAGCCCCATGACAGACTACGAGCAGTACTTC. It encodes CASSPMTDYEQYF. Supplemented by reference TRBV5-5 and TRBJ2-7, the full variable domain reads DAGVTQSPTHLIKTRGQQVTLRCSPISGHKSVSWYQQVLGQGPQFIFQYYEKEERGRGNFPDRFSARQFPNYSSELNVNALLLGDSALYLCASSPMTDYEQYFGPGTRLTVT.

This clonotype occurred a few times. This chain uses TRBV12-3 or TRBV12-4 with TRBJ2-3; D is unclear. This CDR3 has 16 amino acids. Trimming left V 4 bases short and J 2 bases short, with 16 bases between. The CDR3 DNA is TGTGCCAGCAGTTCCCAGTCCCACGCACTCACAGATACGCAGTATTTT. The encoded protein is CASSSQSHALTDTQYF.

This chain connects TRBV10-3 to TRBJ2-7, with a possible D match to TRBD1 (6 bases). This CDR3 is built from 15 residues. V dropped 0 bases and J dropped 2 bases, with 11 bases sitting between them. The germline V gene encodes CDR1 ENHRY and CDR2 SYGVKD. Written as DNA, the CDR3 is TGTGCCATCAGTGAGTCGACAGGTGGAACCTACGAGCAGTACTTC. The encoded protein is CAISESTGGTYEQYF.

This clonotype has ten or more counts. The chain employs TRBV2 and TRBJ2-2, with 9 bases that match TRBD1. Trimming removed 2 bases from V and 7 bases from J; junction bases left unmatched: 8. The germline V gene encodes CDR1 SNHLY and CDR2 FYNNEI. The CDR3 consists of 16 residues. The CDR3 region has the DNA TGTGCCAGCAGTGAATCTCCGGGACAGGGTATCGGGGAGCTGTTTTTT. Translated: CASSESPGQGIGELFF.

This clonotype occurred a few times. The rearrangement links TRBV5-1 to TRBJ1-1; 9 bases are shared with TRBD1. Germline CDR1 and CDR2: SGHRS and YFSETQ. The CDR3 sequence is 16 residues long. V shed 3 bases and J 8 bases; nucleotides not matched to a gene: 14. CDR3 bases: TGCGCCAGCAGCTCTTCTAATACAGGGGGCCGTTGGGAAGCTTTCTTT. This sequence encodes CASSSSNTGGRWEAFF.

This clonotype has a handful of counts. In DNA, the CDR3 is TGTGCCAGCAGCTTAGGAGGGGTTGACAATCAGCCCCAGCATTTT. Its protein product is CASSLGGVDNQPQHF. The chain recombines TRBV7-9 with TRBJ1-5, with D perhaps matching TRBD1 (5 bases). Trimming removed 1 base at V and 3 bases at J, with 10 bases between. CDR3 length: 15 residues. Looked up from germline, CDR1 is SEHNR and CDR2 is FQNEAQ (reference sequence).

The table lists this clonotype with a few counts. This sequence joins TRBV28 and TRBJ2-6, with 7 bases aligning to TRBD1. The CDR3 length is 18 residues. J was trimmed by 4 bases and V by 2 bases; bases with no gene match: 11. Looked up from germline, CDR1 is MDHEN and CDR2 is SYDVKM. CDR3 region: CASSLKTGSWGGANVLTF. The CDR3 DNA is TGTGCCAGCAGTTTAAAGACAGGGTCTTGGGGGGGGGCCAACGTCCTGACTTTC.

J is TRBJ2-5 and V is TRBV7-2; weak D call: TRBD2 (5 bases). The CDR3 has 15 residues. Per germline, CDR1 SGHTA and CDR2 FQGNSA. The V and J ends lost 6 bases and 2 bases respectively, with 16 bases between them. The CDR3 coding sequence is TGTGCCAGCAGTCTCAGGCAGCGGCCACAAGAGACCCAGTACTTC. This translates into CASSLRQRPQETQYF.

This clonotype has only a few counts. The V gene is TRBV20-1, the J gene TRBJ1-5, with D unresolved. Trimming left V 1 base short and J 4 bases short, with 11 bases between. CDR3 length: 14 residues. Germline V CDR1 and CDR2: DFQATT, SNEGSKA (reference sequence). CDR3 sequence: CSARVWGGNQPQHF. For the CDR3, the DNA is TGCAGTGCTAGAGTATGGGGAGGGAATCAGCCCCAGCATTTT.

The J gene is TRBJ2-5, the V gene TRBV20-1; 7 bases are shared with TRBD1. J lost 14 bases, V lost 6 bases, and 9 bases had no gene match. Looked up from germline, CDR1 is DFQATT and CDR2 is SNEGSKA (reference sequence). The CDR3 length is 10 residues. The CDR3 DNA follows: TGCAGTGCGACCAGACAGGGAACTTACTTC. It encodes CSATRQGTYF.

The V gene is TRBV20-1, the J gene TRBJ2-7, with no clear D. The CDR3 is 15 amino acids. Between the trimmed V and J ends, which lost 2 bases and 0 bases, there was a span of 14 bases. Per the germline V gene, CDR1 is DFQATT and CDR2 is SNEGSKA (reference sequence). The CDR3 here is CSARFGHSSSYEQYF. CDR3 sequence (DNA): TGCAGTGCTAGATTCGGCCATTCGAGCTCCTACGAGCAGTACTTC.

The rearrangement uses TRBV29-1 and TRBJ2-3; no reliable D call. Germline V CDR1 and CDR2: SQVTM, ANQGSEA. Trimming left V 5 bases short and J 4 bases short, with 7 bases between. The CDR3 sequence is 11 residues long. Written as DNA, the CDR3 is TGCAGCGTTACACTTGCAGATACGCAGTATTTT. It translates to CSVTLADTQYF.

This clonotype was seen at least ten times. The chain carries TRBV28 and TRBJ2-3, with D maybe TRBD2 (6 bases). The germline V and J ends were trimmed by 6 bases and 2 bases, with 15 bases remaining between them. Germline CDR1 reads MDHEN; CDR2 reads SYDVKM. The CDR3 sequence is 15 residues long. The CDR3 bases are TGTGCCAGCAGAGACCCGCTAGCGAACACAGATACGCAGTATTTT. Protein sequence: CASRDPLANTDTQYF.

The rearrangement uses TRBV2 and TRBJ2-3; no clear D. The V end lost 4 bases, the J end lost 1 base, and 12 bases lay between the germline ends. The germline CDR1 and CDR2 sequences are SNHLY and FYNNEI. The CDR3 runs to 15 residues. The CDR3 sequence: CASSARAIRTDTQYF. Written as DNA, the CDR3 is TGTGCCAGCAGTGCCCGGGCCATTCGCACAGATACGCAGTATTTT.

This clonotype turned up a few times. V usage is TRBV20-1 and J usage is TRBJ2-3; a possible D gene is TRBD2 (6 bases). The CDR3 sequence is 15 residues long. Germline V gene lookup returns CDR1 DFQATT and CDR2 SNEGSKA (reference sequence). Trimming took off 0 bases at V and 5 bases at J, with 15 bases between the two ends. The CDR3 spells CSARDLRRALDTQYF. As DNA, the CDR3 is TGCAGTGCTAGAGATCTAAGGAGGGCCCTAGATACGCAGTATTTT.

This clonotype was observed a few times. The chain recombines TRBV19 with TRBJ2-1, with 10 bases aligning to TRBD1. Germline CDR1 reads LNHDA; CDR2 reads SQIVND (reference sequence). With 6 bases clipped from V and 0 bases from J, the junction kept 2 bases outside the gene matches. This CDR3 spans 15 amino acids. CDR3 in amino acids: CASRGDRGSYNEQFF. The CDR3, as DNA: TGTGCCAGTAGGGGGGACAGGGGCTCCTACAATGAGCAGTTCTTC.

This clonotype was detected only once. This chain connects TRBV7-9 to TRBJ2-2; D ambiguous. The V and J ends lost 8 bases and 0 bases respectively, with 10 bases between them. Germline-derived CDR1 and CDR2 are SEHNR and FQNEAQ (reference sequence). CDR3 size: 14 residues. The CDR3 loop is CASAGLANTGELFF. CDR3 DNA sequence: TGTGCCAGCGCCGGCCTCGCGAACACCGGGGAGCTGTTTTTT.

This clonotype was observed a handful of times. The chain uses TRBV10-3 and TRBJ1-1; tentatively, D is TRBD1 (5 bases). The V gene's germline CDR1 is ENHRY and CDR2 SYGVKD. Trimming removed 10 bases at V and 6 bases at J, with 18 bases between. This CDR3 is 13 amino acids long. CDR3 sequence reads: CASQARGFAEAFF. The DNA for the CDR3 is TGTGCCAGCCAAGCCCGGGGGTTCGCTGAAGCTTTCTTT.

J is TRBJ2-5 and V is TRBV20-1; 13 bases are shared with TRBD2. The CDR3 has 15 residues. Germline CDR1 reads DFQATT; CDR2 reads SNEGSKA (reference sequence). Germline trimming cut 4 bases from V and 5 bases from J; bases unmatched to any gene: 7. CDR3 sequence: CSATRTSGSGETQYF. CDR3 nucleotide sequence: TGCAGTGCTACCAGGACTAGCGGGAGTGGGGAGACCCAGTACTTC.

This chain links TRBV18 with TRBJ2-7, with TRBD2 identical over 13 bases. V lost 3 bases to trimming and J lost 3 bases; unmatched junction nucleotides: 8. The germline gives CDR1 KGHSH, CDR2 LQKENI. There are 17 residues in the CDR3. As DNA, the CDR3 is TGTGCCAGCTCACCTGGGACTAGCGGGGAAATACTCTACGAGCAGTACTTC. Its protein product is CASSPGTSGEILYEQYF.

This clonotype occurred a few times. The rearrangement joins TRBV5-1 to TRBJ2-3; 9 positions agree with TRBD2. The V and J ends lost 0 bases and 0 bases, in that order; junction bases with no gene match: 8. Germline V gene data show CDR1 as SGHRS and CDR2 as YFSETQ. The CDR3 is made up of 18 amino acids. The CDR3 spells CASSLGLSGRTSTDTQYF. CDR3 DNA sequence: TGCGCCAGCAGCTTGGGTCTTAGCGGGAGAACTAGCACAGATACGCAGTATTTT.

The J gene is TRBJ1-1, the V gene TRBV5-1; D gene unclear. CDR3 size: 14 residues. From germline, CDR1 is SGHRS and CDR2 YFSETQ. The ends were cut back, 0 bases at V and 3 bases at J, with 9 bases in the middle. CDR3 DNA sequence: TGCGCCAGCAGCTTGGACAGTTCGGACACTGAAGCTTTCTTT. This sequence encodes CASSLDSSDTEAFF. Full variable domain (missing parts from reference TRBV5-1 and TRBJ1-1): KAGVTQTPRYLIKTRGQQVTLSCSPISGHRSVSWYQQTPGQGLQFLFEYFSETQRNKGNFPGRFSGRQFSNSRSEMNVSTLELGDSALYLCASSLDSSDTEAFFGQGTRLTVV.

The J gene is TRBJ2-1, the V gene TRBV6-2 or TRBV6-3; D is uncertain. The CDR3 is 15 amino acids. Per germline, CDR1 MNHEY and CDR2 SVGEGT. Trimming shortened V by 2 bases and J by 0 bases, and 8 bases separated the two germline ends. The CDR3 bases are TGTGCCAGCAGTTACCGCGGTAGCTCCTACAATGAGCAGTTCTTC. This sequence encodes CASSYRGSSYNEQFF.

This clonotype was counted at least ten times. This chain uses TRBV27 with TRBJ2-5; no clear D. Germline CDR1 MNHEY, CDR2 SMNVEV (reference sequence). This CDR3 spans 14 amino acids. Trimming shortened V by 0 bases and J by 6 bases, and 11 bases separated the two germline ends. CDR3 coding DNA: TGTGCCAGCAGTTTATCGGACCGGTCCAAGACCCAGTACTTC. This codes for CASSLSDRSKTQYF.

In its sample, this clonotype was seen a few times. The CDR3 nucleotides are TGTGCCAGCAGCTTAGGGTCGCGGAGGGCCGTAGATACGCAGTATTTT. It encodes CASSLGSRRAVDTQYF. The chain is built from TRBV11-2 and TRBJ2-3; perhaps TRBD2 as D (6 bases). The CDR3 is made up of 16 amino acids. The V end lost 1 base, the J end lost 5 bases, and 16 bases lay between the germline ends. Germline V gene data show CDR1 as SGHAT and CDR2 as FQNNGV.

Worth noting for this clonotype: A junction boundary mismatches the germline segment, possibly from a read error. J is TRBJ2-1 and V is TRBV6-5, with TRBD1 identical over 8 bases. The germline V gene has CDR1 MNHEY and CDR2 SVGAGI. This CDR3 is built from 12 residues. The CDR3 spells CASSWDRLVLIF. The CDR3 DNA is TGTGCCAGCAGCTGGGACAGGTTAGTCTTGATCTTC.

The chain couples TRBV7-2 to TRBJ2-7; no clear D gene. This CDR3 has 13 residues. Trimming took off 5 bases at V and 5 bases at J, with 13 bases between the two ends. The germline gives CDR1 SGHTA, CDR2 FQGNSA. The CDR3, as DNA: TGTGCCAGCAGCCCGCCGACGATGGACGAGCAGTACTTC. Translated: CASSPPTMDEQYF.

This chain links TRBV20-1 with TRBJ1-1; D possibly corresponds to TRBD1 (6 bases). Germline CDR1 and CDR2: DFQATT and SNEGSKA (reference sequence). V lost 5 bases and J 1 base, leaving 14 bases between the germline ends. The CDR3 runs 14 residues. Here the CDR3 DNA reads TGCAGTGCTGTTGAGGGGACACCGAACACTGAAGCTTTCTTT. Translated: CSAVEGTPNTEAFF.

The chain recombines TRBV10-3 with TRBJ2-1; the match to TRBD1 covers 9 bases. The ends lost 6 bases at V and 4 bases at J; junction bases unmatched: 4. The germline V gene has CDR1 ENHRY and CDR2 SYGVKD. The CDR3 is 14 residues long. This CDR3 is CAIRPDRGYNEQFF. In nucleotides, the CDR3 is TGTGCCATCAGACCGGACAGGGGATACAATGAGCAGTTCTTC.

This chain uses TRBV9 with TRBJ2-3; D unresolved. The germline V and J ends were trimmed by 0 bases and 3 bases, with 5 bases remaining between them. Germline CDR1 SGDLS, CDR2 YYNGEE. CDR3 size: 13 residues. The CDR3, as DNA: TGTGCCAGCAGCGTAGTAACTACAGATACGCAGTATTTT. It is translated as CASSVVTTDTQYF.